These 2 T cell receptor beta chains originate from one sample sequenced in a study of vaccination effects on CD4 cells after COVID-19. With the ViraFEST assay, the study expanded antigen-specific CD4+ T cells using viral peptide pools, then sequenced them. After roughly ten days in culture, the CD4+ T cells were isolated. According to the study, vaccine recipients showed no prior SARS-CoV-2 infection and negative nucleocapsid antibodies. These receptors' targets are unknown. Using immunoSEQ multiplex PCR, the repertoire was profiled, and TCRdb retains in-frame clones only, with some absent. The data show about 27,000 clones, with 72% seen just once and approximately 10% held by the top ten. Sequenced here: CD4+ T cells from PBMCs cultured with SARS-CoV-2 spike peptides, sampled before COVID-19 vaccination. The receptors here all came from a human donor who received a COVID-19 vaccine.

CDR3 in amino acids: CASAIGGLASYEQYF. DNA of the CDR3: TGTGCCAGCGCGATTGGGGGACTAGCGTCTTACGAGCAGTACTTC. The chain has TRBV5-5 and TRBJ2-7, with TRBD2 matching over 10 bases. This CDR3 has 15 amino acids. In germline, CDR1 is SGHKS, CDR2 YYEKEE (reference sequence). The trim removed 7 bases at V and 4 bases at J, leaving 11 bases unmatched.

J is TRBJ1-2 and V is TRBV20-1; possible D gene TRBD1, 5 bases. Trimming stripped 6 bases from V and 8 bases from J, with 13 bases between. The CDR3 runs 11 residues. Germline V lookup: CDR1 DFQATT, CDR2 SNEGSKA (reference sequence). The CDR3 spells CSAPGPGGYTF. The CDR3 nucleotides read TGCAGTGCCCCCGGACCAGGGGGCTACACCTTC.